A selection of T cell receptor beta chains follows, all from one sample in a study of spatial heterogeneity in lung cancer. TCRdb re-derived calls from the 5' RACE reads in MiXCR, one entry per CDR3 protein. This table has some 22,000 distinct CDR3 sequences, approximately 3% appearing once. Sample: lung tumor tissue, taken at surgery. The receptor source for this set is a male donor with early-stage non-small cell lung cancer. The CDR3 runs from the conserved cysteine through the conserved F or W. D genes are given only for firm matches. For some rows the clone size is stated as once, few or many, or as a class when expanded; others skip it.

D	J	V	size	DNA	CDR3
NA	TRBJ2-3	TRBV20-1	many	TGCAGTGCCGAGTGGAGGGGCCCAGATACGCAGTATTTT	CSAEWRGPDTQYF
NA	TRBJ2-1	TRBV7-2	many	TGTGCCAGCAGCTTAGGAGGAGGGGTAAACTACAATGAGCAGTTCTTC	CASSLGGGVNYNEQFF
NA	TRBJ2-7	TRBV29-1	medium-sized	TGCAGCGTCGAGGACACCTACGAGCAGTACTTC	CSVEDTYEQYF
TRBD2	TRBJ2-1	TRBV20-1	many	TGCAGTGCTGGAAGGACTAGCGGGATCAATGAGCAGTTCTTC	CSAGRTSGINEQFF
TRBD1	TRBJ1-2	TRBV20-1	many	TGCAGTGCTGGGGCAGGGGGCTTTCTCTATGGCTACACCTTC	CSAGAGGFLYGYTF
TRBD2	TRBJ2-1	TRBV29-1	many	TGCAGCGTTGAGAGACTAGCCGGGAGTTCCTACAATGAGCAGTTCTTC	CSVERLAGSSYNEQFF
NA	TRBJ1-4	TRBV20-1	many	TGCAGTGCTAGAGATTTGGGAGGGGCCGGAAAAAAACTGTTTTTT	CSARDLGGAGKKLFF
NA	TRBJ2-3	TRBV6-1	many	TGTGCCAGCAGTTCCCGTTACCATTATGATACGCAGTATTTT	CASSSRYHYDTQYF
NA	TRBJ2-3	TRBV7-2	many	TGTGCCAGCAGCTTTAGGTCTTACGATACGCAGTATTTT	CASSFRSYDTQYF
TRBD2	TRBJ2-7	TRBV6-2/TRBV6-3	many	TGTGCCAGCAGCCGCGGACTAGCGCCTTACGAGCAGTACTTC	CASSRGLAPYEQYF
TRBD2	TRBJ2-5	TRBV27	many	TGTGCCAGCAGTTTATCGGCGGGAGGCGAGACCCAGTACTTC	CASSLSAGGETQYF
TRBD2	TRBJ2-1	TRBV12-3/TRBV12-4	many	TGTGCCAGCAGTTCCGCGGGAGCGGCCAATGAGCAGTTCTTC	CASSSAGAANEQFF
TRBD2	TRBJ2-1	TRBV5-5	many	TGTGCCAGCAGCTTGGGACTAGCGGTAGAACGGGGTGAGCAGTTCTTC	CASSLGLAVERGEQFF
TRBD2	TRBJ2-3	TRBV20-1	many	TGCAGTGCTAGGTCGGGACTAGGCAATAAGAGACACACAGATACGCAGTATTTT	CSARSGLGNKRHTDTQYF
NA	TRBJ2-1	TRBV7-2	many	TGTGCCAGCAGCTTAGTCGGACCCACGGGTGAGCAGTTCTTC	CASSLVGPTGEQFF
TRBD1	TRBJ1-5	TRBV29-1	few	TGCAGCGTGCGGGGACAGGGGGCAGGTCAGCCCCAGCATTTT	CSVRGQGAGQPQHF
NA	TRBJ1-1	TRBV12-3/TRBV12-4	many	TGTGCCAGCAGTCGGAACACTGAAGCTTTCTTT	CASSRNTEAFF
NA	TRBJ2-1	TRBV12-3/TRBV12-4	many	TGTGCCAGCAGTCTCACTCAGGGGCCCGCCTACAATGAGCAGTTCTTC	CASSLTQGPAYNEQFF
NA	TRBJ2-3	TRBV5-1	NA	TGCGCCAGCAGCTTGGACCAACGAGATACGCAGTATTTT	CASSLDQRDTQYF
NA	TRBJ2-1	TRBV3-1	many	TGTGCCAGCAGCCATGGACTGGATGAGCAGTTCTTC	CASSHGLDEQFF
NA	TRBJ2-5	TRBV2	NA	TGTGTCAGTCGGACCCTGTACCATGAGACCCAGTACTTC	CVSRTLYHETQYF
NA	TRBJ1-4	TRBV27	many	TGTGCCAGCAGTTTAGGTTCAGGTACAAGTTGGGAACTGTTTTTT	CASSLGSGTSWELFF
TRBD2	TRBJ2-1	TRBV24-1	many	TGTGCCACTCAGGCGGTAGCGGGGTACAATGAGCAGTTCTTC	CATQAVAGYNEQFF
NA	TRBJ1-1	TRBV3-1	many	TGTGCCAGCAGCCGGGCGGGTAGCACTGAAGCTTTCTTT	CASSRAGSTEAFF
NA	TRBJ2-3	TRBV28	many	TGTGCCAGCAGTTCAACACATAGCGGTGACACAGATACGCAGTATTTT	CASSSTHSGDTDTQYF
NA	TRBJ1-6	TRBV10-2	many	TGCGCCAGCAGTCCTGACCCTTTGCTCAATTCACCCCTCCACTTT	CASSPDPLLNSPLHF
TRBD2	TRBJ2-7	TRBV4-3	medium-sized	TGCGCCAGCAGCCAAGAATTAGCGGGAGTCCGCGAGCAGTACTTC	CASSQELAGVREQYF
TRBD1	TRBJ1-5	TRBV6-1	many	TGTGCCAGCAGTCCGCACAGGGGATTAAATCAGCCCCAGCATTTT	CASSPHRGLNQPQHF
TRBD1	TRBJ2-7	TRBV12-3/TRBV12-4	medium-sized	TGTGCCAGCAGTTCCCTAGGGGGCCACGAGCAGTACTTC	CASSSLGGHEQYF
NA	TRBJ1-1	TRBV7-3	many	TGTGCCAGCAGCTTAATGGGATTGACCACTGAAGCTTTCTTT	CASSLMGLTTEAFF
NA	TRBJ1-3	TRBV14	many	TGTGCCAGCAGCGAATATGGGCTACAATCTGGAAACACCATATATTTT	CASSEYGLQSGNTIYF
NA	TRBJ2-2	TRBV3-1	many	TGTGCCAGCAGCCAAGTAGGGGCCCCGGGGAGCACCGGGGAGCTGTTTTTT	CASSQVGAPGSTGELFF
TRBD2	TRBJ2-1	TRBV27	many	TGTGCCAGCACCCCACTAGCGGGAGAGTTCAATGAGCAGTTCTTC	CASTPLAGEFNEQFF
NA	TRBJ1-5	TRBV4-2	NA	TGTGCCAGCAGCCAAGAAGTTTCAGGGGCCCAGCCCCAGCATTTT	CASSQEVSGAQPQHF
TRBD1	TRBJ2-4	TRBV10-3	many	TGTGCCATCAGTTTGGGACAGGGGATTGGAAACATTCAGTACTTC	CAISLGQGIGNIQYF
TRBD2	TRBJ2-5	TRBV6-1	many	TGTGCCTCTCTAGCGGGAGGCCCGATCCAAGAGACCCAGTACTTC	CASLAGGPIQETQYF
NA	TRBJ1-5	TRBV27	many	TGTGCCAGCAGTCCCGATCCCACAGGGATCACATATCAGCCCCAGCATTTT	CASSPDPTGITYQPQHF
NA	TRBJ1-1	TRBV7-9	many	TGTGCCAGCAGCTTGAGGGTGGGCACTGAAGCTTTCTTT	CASSLRVGTEAFF
NA	TRBJ2-2	TRBV19	many	TGTGCCAGTAGTTTCACCTTCTCTGGCCCAGCCGGGGAGCTGTTTTTT	CASSFTFSGPAGELFF
TRBD2	TRBJ2-1	TRBV20-1	many	TGCAGTGCTAGTGTTCCAGCGGGACACAATGAGCAGTTCTTC	CSASVPAGHNEQFF
NA	TRBJ2-1	TRBV12-3/TRBV12-4	many	TGTGCCAGCAGTTTAGTATTGTTAGGGAGCTCCTACAATGAGCAGTTCTTC	CASSLVLLGSSYNEQFF
NA	TRBJ2-5	TRBV29-1	many	TGCAGCTATGAAGGACAGTTACAAGAGACCCAGTACTTC	CSYEGQLQETQYF
NA	TRBJ1-3	TRBV5-1	many	TGCGCCAGCAGCCCGACGGGACAAGGAAACACCATATATTTT	CASSPTGQGNTIYF
TRBD2	TRBJ2-7	TRBV20-1	many	TGCAGTGCTCACACACCCCTTAGCGGGAGGCGATACGAGCAGTACTTC	CSAHTPLSGRRYEQYF
NA	TRBJ1-2	TRBV27	many	TGTGCCAGCAACAGGCCTTTTCGCGCTGGCTACACCTTC	CASNRPFRAGYTF
NA	TRBJ1-1	TRBV7-9	many	TGTGCCAGCAGCTTAGAACAGATTAACACTGAAGCTTTCTTT	CASSLEQINTEAFF
NA	TRBJ2-3	TRBV11-3	many	TGTGCCAGCAGCCCACCACAGGGAGGTACGCAGTATTTT	CASSPPQGGTQYF
TRBD2	TRBJ2-1	TRBV4-3	many	TGCGCCAGCAGCCAAGATACGGGGGGAGGCTACAATGAGCAGTTCTTC	CASSQDTGGGYNEQFF
TRBD1	TRBJ1-1	TRBV29-1	many	TGCAGCGTTGCGTCGGACAGGGGGCGTTGGGCTTTCTTT	CSVASDRGRWAFF
NA	TRBJ2-7	TRBV20-1	many	TGCAGTGCTAATGAAGCCCGACAAACCTACGAGCAGTACTTC	CSANEARQTYEQYF
NA	TRBJ2-1	TRBV20-1	many	TGCAGTGCTAGAGATTTCGTCCAGGGGAACAATGAGCAGTTCTTC	CSARDFVQGNNEQFF
NA	TRBJ1-1	TRBV6-2/TRBV6-3	many	TGTGCCAGCAGTTATTCCCAAAACACTGAAGCTTTCTTT	CASSYSQNTEAFF
NA	TRBJ1-2	TRBV7-2	many	TGTGCCAGCAGCTTAGGGGGCGCAGATGGCTACACCTTC	CASSLGGADGYTF